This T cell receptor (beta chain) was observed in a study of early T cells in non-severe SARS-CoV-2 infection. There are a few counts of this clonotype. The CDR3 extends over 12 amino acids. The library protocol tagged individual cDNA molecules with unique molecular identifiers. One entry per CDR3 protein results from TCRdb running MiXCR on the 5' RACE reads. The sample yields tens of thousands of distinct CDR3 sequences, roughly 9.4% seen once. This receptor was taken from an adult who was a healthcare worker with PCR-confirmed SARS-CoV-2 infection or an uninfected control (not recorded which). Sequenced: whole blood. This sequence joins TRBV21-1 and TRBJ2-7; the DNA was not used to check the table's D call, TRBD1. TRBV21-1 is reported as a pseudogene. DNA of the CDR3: TGTGCCAGCAGCAAAGAGGGGGTCGAGCAGTACTTC. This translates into CASSKEGVEQYF.